A single T cell receptor (beta chain) is shown here with its context. The sample originates from a study of CD8+CD57+ T cells in acquired aplastic anemia. Only patients with CD8+CD57+ cell expansion on flow cytometry were chosen for sequencing. Among the patients, none had received any therapy at the time of blood sampling. This CDR3 contains 13 residues. Germline trimming cut 6 bases from V and 8 bases from J; bases unmatched to any gene: 6. Germline lookup yields CDR1 SGHVS and CDR2 FNYEAQ. Profiling that covered TCR beta VDJ and CDR3 relied on genomic DNA as its template. Via MiXCR, TCRdb re-called the reads, giving one row per CDR3 protein. The profile shows nearly 60,000 distinct CDR3 sequences, around 50% of them singletons.

The sequence was collected from a human donor with aplastic anemia. The sample was sorted CD4+, CD8+, or CD8+CD57+ T cells (not recorded which) from PBMCs. The rearrangement joins TRBV7-6 to TRBJ1-4, with 7 bases lining up with TRBD1. The CDR3 spells CASSPFRGEKLFF. The CDR3, as DNA: TGTGCCAGCAGTCCTTTCAGGGGGGAAAAACTGTTTTTT.